The source of this TCR beta chain is a study of spatial heterogeneity in lung cancer. Across the study: Sequencing consistently turned up more beta-chain sequences than alpha-chain sequences. A strong correlation was found between TCR transcript counts in tumor regions and a T cell module score derived from matched bulk RNA-seq.

The sample's time point: sample taken at primary tumor resection. Many counts were recorded for this clonotype. The target antigen is unknown. Since the library was made to target alpha chains, this beta chain is a stray read and its abundance is not meaningful. J was trimmed by 2 bases and V by 4 bases; bases with no gene match: 1. The CDR3 runs to 15 residues. From germline, CDR1 is ENHRY and CDR2 SYGVKD. TCRdb recomputed calls from the 5' RACE reads with MiXCR, one row per CDR3 protein. The repertoire holds around 11,000 distinct CDR3 sequences, with about 8% as singletons. Findings and caveats of the study: It was found that expanded intratumoral alpha and beta TCR counts tracked tumor mutation counts.

Sequencing used lung tumor tissue, obtained at surgery. The TCR was taken from a female donor with early-stage non-small cell lung cancer. The rearrangement links TRBV10-3 to TRBJ2-6, with TRBD1 matching over 8 bases. In nucleotides, the CDR3 is TGTGCCATCAGTGCAGGGGGCGCTGGGGCCAACGTCCTGACTTTC. Protein product: CAISAGGAGANVLTF.